Below are 9 T cell receptor beta chains sequenced from a single sample in a study of OX40 agonist ivuxolimab in advanced cancers. The table came from immunoSEQ multiplex PCR; TCRdb's copy has only in-frame clones and leaves some out. The table lists 69,000 or so clones, roughly 84% of them singletons. This specimen consisted of CD4+ or CD8+ T cells sorted from blood, obtained in a trial of the OX40 agonist ivuxolimab. The receptor set was obtained from an adult with an advanced solid tumor such as melanoma, head and neck, liver or kidney cancer.

This chain joins TRBV7-9 and TRBJ2-1; D gene unclear. The V gene lost 10 bases and the J gene lost 12 bases, with 13 bases spanning the gap. The CDR3 has 10 residues. Germline V gives CDR1 SEHNR, CDR2 FQNEAQ (reference sequence). As DNA, the CDR3 is TGTGCCATCGGACCTGCACGGCAGTTCTTC. It translates to CAIGPARQFF.

V and J are TRBV7-9 and TRBJ2-7, with TRBD1 matching 7 bases. CDR1 is SEHNR, CDR2 FQNEAQ, per germline (reference sequence). The CDR3 runs to 15 residues. The junction had 12 bases not matched to a gene; V was cut back by 4 bases and J by 6 bases. The CDR3 DNA sequence: TGTGCCAGCAGCTCCCTATCAACAGGGGTTGGCGAGCAGTACTTC. It encodes CASSSLSTGVGEQYF.

This clone appeared once. V gene TRBV9 combines with J gene TRBJ2-7, with 13 positions matching TRBD2. The CDR3 length is 16 residues. The trim removed 5 bases at V and 4 bases at J, leaving 9 bases unmatched. Germline lookup yields CDR1 SGDLS and CDR2 YYNGEE. The CDR3 region is CASSRTQTSGRYEQYF. The CDR3 nucleotides read TGTGCCAGCAGTCGAACTCAGACTAGCGGGAGGTACGAGCAGTACTTC.

This chain uses TRBV6-5 with TRBJ2-5; D might be TRBD1 (5 bases). Gene TRBJ2-7 matches the end of the DNA better, so the J call may be wrong. CDR1 and CDR2 (germline): MNHEY, SVGAGI. This CDR3 has 14 amino acids. The CDR3 region is CASSQGTSSYEQYF. CDR3 nucleotide sequence: TGTGCCAGCAGTCAGGGCACGAGCTCCTACGAGCAGTACTTC.

This chain connects TRBV27 to TRBJ2-7, with D possibly being TRBD1 (6 bases). Trimming cost V 7 bases and J 7 bases, with 14 bases left between them. Germline V gene sequence: CDR1 MNHEY, CDR2 SMNVEV (reference sequence). The CDR3 spans 12 residues. The CDR3 coding sequence is TGTGCCAGCAAGGTACAGGGATCGGAGCAGTACTTC. It encodes CASKVQGSEQYF.

V and J are TRBV6-6 and TRBJ2-2; 9 positions agree with TRBD1. CDR1 and CDR2 from the germline V gene are MNHNY and SVGAGI (reference sequence). This CDR3 is built from 16 residues. The V segment lost 6 bases and the J segment 1 base; nucleotides outside the gene matches: 6. CDR3 residues: CASRISGQGNTGELFF. In DNA form, the CDR3 reads TGTGCCAGCAGGATATCGGGACAGGGGAACACCGGGGAGCTGTTTTTT.

This rearrangement joins TRBV2 to TRBJ2-3, with D unresolved. This CDR3 contains 12 residues. Between the trimmed V and J ends, which lost 5 bases and 6 bases, there was a span of 9 bases. Germline V gene lookup returns CDR1 SNHLY and CDR2 FYNNEI. The CDR3 reads CASSYSSDTQYF. DNA for the CDR3: TGTGCCAGCAGTTACTCTTCGGATACGCAGTATTTT. The variable domain in full, completed from reference TRBV2 and TRBJ2-3, reads EPEVTQTPSHQVTQMGQEVILRCVPISNHLYFYWYRQILGQKVEFLVSFYNNEISEKSEIFDDQFSVERPDGSNFTLKIRSTKLEDSAMYFCASSYSSDTQYFGPGTRLTVL.

The rearrangement uses TRBV4-1 and TRBJ1-1; D call uncertain. Germline values: CDR1 MGHRA, CDR2 YSYEKL. The CDR3 loop spans 17 amino acids. V was shortened by 0 bases and J by 3 bases, with 17 bases between the two germline ends. The CDR3 is CASSQDRADLWDTEAFF. The CDR3 DNA reads TGCGCCAGCAGCCAAGATAGGGCAGACCTTTGGGACACTGAAGCTTTCTTT.

In its sample, this clone was seen once. The V gene is TRBV6-5, the J gene TRBJ2-7; D remains ambiguous. The CDR3 sequence is 14 residues long. V was pared by 4 bases and J by 0 bases, with 10 bases between. CDR1 and CDR2 from the germline V gene are MNHEY and SVGAGI. DNA for the CDR3: TGTGCCAGCAGTTTAACAGTGCTCTCCTACGAGCAGTACTTC. Protein: CASSLTVLSYEQYF.